This entry lists 8 T cell receptor beta chains sequenced from one sample in a study of naive and memory T cell subsets. Both TRBC1 and TRBC2 were covered by a beta constant-region primer of two equimolar oligonucleotides. TCRdb reprocessed the UMI-ligation and nested PCR reads via MiXCR and lists one record per CDR3 protein. The sample includes about 80,000 distinct CDR3 sequences, around 13% of them seen just once. The specimen sequenced was central memory CD4+ T cells from blood. The receptors shown here come from a human donor in good health.

The V gene is TRBV6-5, the J gene TRBJ2-3; TRBD2 aligns across 10 bases. Germline V gene sequence: CDR1 MNHEY, CDR2 SVGAGI. The CDR3 contains 15 residues. V was clipped by 9 bases and J by 1 base; unmatched bases: 7. DNA of the CDR3: TGTGCCAGAAGGCATACTAGCGGGGGCACAGATACGCAGTATTTT. It specifies CARRHTSGGTDTQYF.

Worth noting for this clonotype: Here the CDR3 omits its conserved ending phenylalanine or tryptophan, so a read error is the likely source. V and J are TRBV6-5 and TRBJ2-1, with TRBD2 matching 8 bases. The J segment lost 0 bases and the V segment lost 0 bases, leaving 1 base of the junction unmatched. CDR1 and CDR2 (germline): MNHEY, SVGAGI. The CDR3 has 16 residues. In DNA form, the CDR3 reads TGTGCCAGCAGTTACTCGAGCGGGAGCTCCTACAATGAGCAGTTCTCC. Translated, it gives CASSYSSGSSYNEQFS.

This clonotype was counted once. The chain carries TRBV27 and TRBJ2-7, with D maybe TRBD1 (6 bases). Trimming left V 6 bases short and J 3 bases short, with 15 bases between. The CDR3 has 14 residues. CDR1 MNHEY and CDR2 SMNVEV come from the germline V gene (reference sequence). The CDR3, as DNA: TGTGCCAGCAGGGGGGCGGCCTTTTACTACGAGCAGTACTTC. This sequence encodes CASRGAAFYYEQYF.

The rearrangement joins TRBV4-1 to TRBJ2-6; 7 nucleotides match TRBD2. Germline V gene sequence: CDR1 MGHRA, CDR2 YSYEKL. The CDR3 is 20 residues long. V lost 0 bases, J lost 0 bases, and 11 bases stayed unmatched. The CDR3 loop is CASSQDNFGGRSSGANVLTF. DNA for the CDR3: TGCGCCAGCAGCCAAGATAATTTCGGCGGGAGATCCTCTGGGGCCAACGTCCTGACTTTC.

This clonotype occurred many times. V gene TRBV12-3 or TRBV12-4 combines with J gene TRBJ2-3; 7 nucleotides agree with TRBD1. Unmatched junction bases numbered 6, after V lost 3 bases and J lost 0 bases. The CDR3 has 16 residues. The CDR3 DNA is TGTGCCAGCAGTTTGAGGGACAGCCTTAGCACAGATACGCAGTATTTT. Its translation is CASSLRDSLSTDTQYF.

The V and J genes are TRBV5-5 and TRBJ2-7; D may be TRBD1 (5 bases). This CDR3 has 14 amino acids. V lost 0 bases, J lost 2 bases, and 9 bases lay in between. In germline, CDR1 is SGHKS, CDR2 YYEKEE (reference sequence). CDR3 protein: CASSLGRGPYEQYF. The CDR3, as DNA: TGTGCCAGCAGCTTGGGAAGGGGTCCCTACGAGCAGTACTTC.

The chain carries TRBV4-1 and TRBJ2-1; TRBD2 agrees at 11 bases. CDR1 is MGHRA and CDR2 is YSYEKL in the germline V gene. Trimming took 3 bases from V and 6 from J; bases not matched to a gene: 19. This CDR3 is built from 20 residues. The DNA for the CDR3 is TGCGCCAGCAGCCATGGAATAGCGGGAGGGCCGAATTCAGGCTTCAATGAGCAGTTCTTC. This translates into CASSHGIAGGPNSGFNEQFF.

This clonotype was detected a few times. This chain uses TRBV24-1 with TRBJ2-3; TRBD2 matches 10 bases. The CDR3 sequence is 15 residues long. V lost 4 bases, J lost 6 bases, and 6 bases stayed unmatched. CDR1 is KGHDR and CDR2 is SFDVKD in the germline V gene. In DNA, the CDR3 is TGTGCCACCAGTGACTCCGGGACTAGCGCCGATACGCAGTATTTT. It specifies CATSDSGTSADTQYF.